The 26 T cell receptor beta chains listed next were all sequenced from one sample in a study of T cell responses to AZD1222 COVID-19 vaccine. Assay used: immunoSEQ multiplex PCR; TCRdb lists only in-frame clones, some missing. Among under 170,000 clones listed, roughly 94% were seen once. The source was peripheral blood, collected on day 0 of AZD1222 vaccination. These receptors were taken from an adult in good health.

The rearrangement joins TRBV6-2 or TRBV6-3 to TRBJ1-6; TRBD1 matches at 7 bases. J was trimmed by 7 bases and V by 4 bases; bases with no gene match: 1. This CDR3 is built from 13 residues. The V gene's germline CDR1 is MNHEY and CDR2 SVGEGT. Written as DNA, the CDR3 is TGTGCCAGCAGTTGGGACAGAAATTCACCCCTCCACTTT. Its protein is CASSWDRNSPLHF.

The CDR3 loop is CASSLLGGGYTF. The CDR3 nucleotides read TGTGCCAGCAGCTTGTTAGGAGGCGGCTACACCTTC. This sequence joins TRBV11-2 and TRBJ1-2; D unclear. The CDR3 runs 12 residues. Germline V CDR1 and CDR2: SGHAT, FQNNGV. Trimming removed 3 bases at V and 8 bases at J, with 10 bases between.

The rearrangement links TRBV9 to TRBJ2-1; D might be TRBD1 (5 bases). V lost 5 bases to trimming and J lost 7 bases, with 16 bases between them. In germline, CDR1 is SGDLS, CDR2 YYNGEE. CDR3 length: 14 residues. CDR3 residues: CASSNTNSGNEQFF. DNA of the CDR3: TGTGCCAGCAGTAATACTAATTCAGGGAATGAGCAGTTCTTC.

CDR3 sequence (DNA): TGCGCCAGCAGCTTGGGTCCAACAGGGCTGAACACTGAAGCTTTCTTT. Residues: CASSLGPTGLNTEAFF. The chain links TRBV5-1 to TRBJ1-1, with D maybe TRBD1 (6 bases). This CDR3 spans 16 amino acids. Trimming pared 0 bases from V and 0 bases from J, leaving 12 bases between. Germline V gives CDR1 SGHRS, CDR2 YFSETQ.

The rearrangement links TRBV7-3 to TRBJ2-3; D uncertain. Germline V gene sequence: CDR1 SGHTA, CDR2 FQGTGA. CDR3 length: 15 amino acids. Trimming took off 3 bases at V and 0 bases at J, with 10 bases between the two ends. CDR3 nucleotides: TGTGCCAGCAGCTTGTATTGGGGAAGCACAGATACGCAGTATTTT. As protein: CASSLYWGSTDTQYF.

This clone has only one observation. This rearrangement joins TRBV19 to TRBJ1-4, with a possible D match to TRBD1 (5 bases). The CDR3 length is 14 residues. Trimming shortened V by 5 bases and J by 0 bases, and 7 bases separated the two germline ends. Germline-derived CDR1 and CDR2 are LNHDA and SQIVND (reference sequence). This CDR3 is CASSQGATNEKLFF. CDR3 bases: TGTGCCAGTAGTCAAGGGGCAACTAATGAAAAACTGTTTTTT. The full variable domain, with the rest looked up from reference TRBV19 and TRBJ1-4, is DGGITQSPKYLFRKEGQNVTLSCEQNLNHDAMYWYRQDPGQGLRLIYYSQIVNDFQKGDIAEGYSVSREKKESFPLTVTSAQKNPTAFYLCASSQGATNEKLFFGSGTQLSVL.

The rearrangement joins TRBV7-9 to TRBJ1-1; D is unresolved. CDR3 length equals 15 residues. V was pared by 0 bases and J by 5 bases, with 13 bases between. Germline assignment: CDR1 SEHNR and CDR2 FQNEAQ (reference sequence). The CDR3 protein is CASSLAGGLATEAFF. DNA of the CDR3: TGTGCCAGCAGCTTAGCTGGTGGGTTGGCTACTGAAGCTTTCTTT.

V gene TRBV3-1 (or the pseudogene TRBV3-2) combines with J gene TRBJ2-7, with 7 bases fitting TRBD2. CDR1 LGHDT and CDR2 YNNKEL come from the germline V gene (reference sequence). V was pared by 6 bases and J by 9 bases, with 11 bases of the junction left unmatched. This CDR3 has 13 amino acids. The CDR3 DNA reads TGTGCCAGCAGTCCTAGCGGCAATGGTAGGCAGTACGTC. Translating gives CASSPSGNGRQYV.

The table lists this clone with a few counts. The V and J genes are TRBV20-1 and TRBJ1-4, with D perhaps TRBD1 (5 bases). The CDR3 length is 14 residues. V was cut by 3 bases and J by 6 bases, with 14 bases left in between. Germline lookup yields CDR1 DFQATT and CDR2 SNEGSKA (reference sequence). DNA of the CDR3: TGCAGTGCTAGTGGAGACAGTCACTATGAAAAACTGTTTTTT. Its protein is CSASGDSHYEKLFF.

This chain joins TRBV18 and TRBJ1-1, with TRBD1 matching over 7 bases. The length of the CDR3 is 13 residues. From germline, CDR1 is KGHSH and CDR2 LQKENI. V lost 8 bases and J lost 2; bases outside the gene matches: 5. CDR3 region: CASAQGGNTEAFF. The CDR3 DNA is TGTGCCAGCGCCCAGGGGGGCAACACTGAAGCTTTCTTT.

The rearrangement links TRBV19 to TRBJ1-5, with D possibly matching TRBD1 (6 bases). CDR1 and CDR2 (germline): LNHDA, SQIVND (reference sequence). This CDR3 spans 12 amino acids. The V end lost 4 bases, the J end lost 6 bases, and 7 bases lay between the germline ends. The CDR3 nucleotides read TGTGCCAGTAGTACAGGGGCTCAGCCCCAGCATTTT. Protein: CASSTGAQPQHF.

The CDR3 coding sequence is TGTGCCACCAGCAGAGATTGGCTCGGCGGGGGGGATTACTCTGGAAACACCATATATTTT. Its translation: CATSRDWLGGGDYSGNTIYF. The chain is built from TRBV15 and TRBJ1-3, with D perhaps TRBD1 (5 bases). Germline V gene lookup returns CDR1 LNHNV and CDR2 YYDKDF (reference sequence). With 0 bases removed from V and 0 bases from J, the gap between germline ends came to 21 bases. CDR3 size: 20 residues.

The chain carries TRBV9 and TRBJ2-2; 9 nucleotides match TRBD1. V shed 2 bases, J shed 5 bases, and the junction held 4 bases outside the gene matches. Germline V gene sequence: CDR1 SGDLS, CDR2 YYNGEE. The CDR3 sequence is 15 residues long. In nucleotides, the CDR3 is TGTGCCAGCAGCGTCCGGGACAGGGAGACCGGGGAGCTGTTTTTT. Amino acids: CASSVRDRETGELFF.

J is TRBJ1-1 and V is TRBV7-9; 8 positions agree with TRBD1. The CDR3 length is 15 residues. The J segment lost 0 bases and the V segment lost 8 bases, leaving 8 bases of the junction unmatched. Germline CDR1 and CDR2: SEHNR and FQNEAQ (reference sequence). This chain's CDR3 is CASQGAMGLNTEAFF. Written as DNA, the CDR3 is TGTGCCAGCCAGGGGGCTATGGGTCTGAACACTGAAGCTTTCTTT.

The chain carries TRBV6-5 and TRBJ2-1; D is unclear. Trimming left V 6 bases short and J 0 bases short, with 9 bases between. The V gene's germline CDR1 is MNHEY and CDR2 SVGAGI. This CDR3 comprises 14 residues. The CDR3 DNA follows: TGTGCCAGCAGACGGGCCAGCTCCTACAATGAGCAGTTCTTC. Protein: CASRRASSYNEQFF.

The chain couples TRBV12-5 to TRBJ2-2; D not certain. V lost 5 bases and J lost 0, with 10 bases in between. Germline loops: CDR1 LGHNT, CDR2 FRNRAP. The CDR3 extends over 15 amino acids. The CDR3 here is CASGLTNTNTGELFF. CDR3 coding DNA: TGTGCTAGTGGTCTTACTAACACGAACACCGGGGAGCTGTTTTTT.

The chain uses TRBV6-1 and TRBJ1-6; D not certain. CDR1 MNHNS and CDR2 SASEGT come from the germline V gene. The CDR3 is made up of 11 amino acids. Trimming stripped 2 bases from V and 11 bases from J, with 4 bases between. DNA for the CDR3: TGTGCCAGCAGTGAATGGGCACCCCTCCACTTT. Protein: CASSEWAPLHF.

V and J are TRBV12-3 or TRBV12-4 and TRBJ1-5, with D hard to call. This CDR3 contains 12 residues. The V end lost 4 bases, the J end lost 6 bases, and 7 bases lay between the germline ends. For the CDR3, the DNA is TGTGCCAGCAGTTCCCTAACTCAGCCCCAGCATTTT. Translating it yields CASSSLTQPQHF.

The chain couples TRBV4-2 to TRBJ2-5; tentatively, D is TRBD2 (5 bases). CDR1 and CDR2 (germline): LGHNA, YNFKEQ. V was pared by 1 base and J by 5 bases, with 14 bases between. The CDR3 length is 15 residues. CDR3 sequence (DNA): TGTGCCAGCAGCCAAGGGACTCGCCGAGGGGAGACCCAGTACTTC. Translation: CASSQGTRRGETQYF.

The chain recombines TRBV3-1 (or the pseudogene TRBV3-2) with TRBJ2-1, with 14 bases matching TRBD2. This CDR3 is built from 19 residues. CDR1 and CDR2 from the germline V gene are LGHDT and YNNKEL (reference sequence). J lost 0 bases, V lost 0 bases, and 4 bases had no gene match. The CDR3 protein is CASSQDPTSGRASYNEQFF. The CDR3 DNA reads as TGTGCCAGCAGCCAAGATCCGACTAGCGGGAGGGCCTCCTACAATGAGCAGTTCTTC.

The chain is built from TRBV5-1 and TRBJ1-4; the match to TRBD1 covers 7 bases. The CDR3 runs 16 residues. From germline, CDR1 is SGHRS and CDR2 YFSETQ. The J segment lost 0 bases and the V segment lost 3 bases, leaving 5 bases of the junction unmatched. CDR3 nucleotides: TGCGCCAGCAGCTGGGGACAGCGCTCAACTAATGAAAAACTGTTTTTT. This sequence encodes CASSWGQRSTNEKLFF.

This chain uses TRBV4-2 with TRBJ2-3; 7 bases map to TRBD2. Germline CDR1 is LGHNA and CDR2 is YNFKEQ. CDR3 length equals 16 residues. Losses at the gene ends were 0 bases for V and 7 bases for J; bases not matched to a gene: 10. Written as DNA, the CDR3 is TGTGCCAGCAGCCAAGAGGGGGGGACCCCTCGGAATACGCAGTATTTT. This sequence encodes CASSQEGGTPRNTQYF.

V is TRBV6-5 and J is TRBJ2-2; the D gene is possibly TRBD2 (6 bases). Germline-derived CDR1 and CDR2 are MNHEY and SVGAGI. This CDR3 contains 13 residues. Trimming took 5 bases from V and 8 from J, leaving 12 bases between them. Written as DNA, the CDR3 is TGTGCCAGCAGTCCTGGGGGGTGGGGGGAGCTGTTTTTT. Amino acids: CASSPGGWGELFF.

J is TRBJ2-1 and V is TRBV12-5, with D possibly TRBD2 on 5 matching bases. The V end was cut by 2 bases, the J end by 7 bases, with 15 bases between. The CDR3 is made up of 15 amino acids. Looked up from germline, CDR1 is LGHNT and CDR2 is FRNRAP. The CDR3 protein is CASGLLSGFGNEQFF. The CDR3 nucleotides read TGTGCTAGTGGTTTGCTCTCGGGATTTGGGAATGAGCAGTTCTTC.

The chain combines TRBV14 with TRBJ1-2, with unresolved D. The CDR3 extends over 17 amino acids. Trimming cost V 1 base and J 4 bases, with 19 bases left between them. CDR1 and CDR2 (germline): SGHDN, FVKESK. CDR3 amino acids: CASSQGTTVLPLYGYTF. The CDR3 nucleotides read TGTGCCAGCAGCCAAGGGACTACCGTTCTTCCCCTCTATGGCTACACCTTC.

The chain is built from TRBV9 and TRBJ2-1, with D perhaps matching TRBD1 (5 bases). From germline, CDR1 is SGDLS and CDR2 YYNGEE. CDR3 length equals 16 residues. The V end lost 2 bases, the J end lost 6 bases, and 18 bases lay between the germline ends. CDR3 protein: CASSVASGSVVNEQFF. CDR3 sequence (DNA): TGTGCCAGCAGCGTCGCGTCAGGGTCGGTAGTCAATGAGCAGTTCTTC.